These 14 T cell receptor beta chains originate from one sample sequenced in a study of blood T cells in healthy people across ages. Next came a second PCR, run for about 7 to 12 cycles, which used a sample-barcoded 5' primer along with a J-beta primer mix. TCRdb called the 5' RACE reads again in MiXCR, with one record for every CDR3 protein. The sample holds about 400,000 distinct CDR3 sequences, 45% to 65% seen once. Input material: blood. Receptors originate from a man in his 60s in good health.

The chain uses TRBV14 and TRBJ1-2, with 8 bases aligning to TRBD1. V was clipped by 2 bases and J by 7 bases; unmatched bases: 3. This CDR3 spans 13 amino acids. CDR1 and CDR2 from the germline V gene are SGHDN and FVKESK. CDR3 DNA sequence: TGTGCCAGCAGCCAACAAGACAGGGGTGGCTACACCTTC. Protein product: CASSQQDRGGYTF.

This clonotype was seen a few times. This chain connects TRBV20-1 to TRBJ2-5, with 14 bases lining up with TRBD2. Germline V gene lookup returns CDR1 DFQATT and CDR2 SNEGSKA (reference sequence). V lost 2 bases, J lost 7 bases, and 6 bases stayed unmatched. The CDR3 consists of 15 residues. Here the CDR3 reads CSARMTSGGVGTQYF. The CDR3 DNA sequence: TGCAGTGCTAGAATGACTAGCGGGGGGGTGGGGACCCAGTACTTC.

V gene TRBV20-1 combines with J gene TRBJ2-4; 10 positions agree with TRBD2. The end of the DNA is better explained by TRBJ2-7, so the J call may be wrong. The length of the CDR3 is 16 residues. Germline V gene lookup returns CDR1 DFQATT and CDR2 SNEGSKA (reference sequence). The CDR3, as DNA: TGCAGTGCTAGAGAAGCAAGAGCGGGGGGGGCCTACGAGCAGTACTTC. Its translation: CSAREARAGGAYEQYF.

The chain employs TRBV18 and TRBJ2-7, with 8 bases matching TRBD1. J gave up 7 bases and V 4 bases, and 9 bases lay outside the gene matches. The CDR3 sequence is 14 residues long. CDR1 KGHSH and CDR2 LQKENI come from the germline V gene. CDR3 bases: TGTGCCAGCTCACTTCCGATCGGACAGGGAGAGCAGTACTTC. It is translated as CASSLPIGQGEQYF.

This chain uses TRBV21-1 with TRBJ2-4; the table's D call TRBD1 went unverified against the DNA. TRBV21-1 is an annotated pseudogene. CDR3 length equals 16 residues. This chain's CDR3 is CASSSPGRLAKNIQYF. CDR3 DNA sequence: TGTGCCAGCAGCTCTCCGGGACGGCTAGCCAAAAACATTCAGTACTTC.

This clonotype was seen ten or more times. CDR3 DNA sequence: TGTGCCAGCAGCCAAATGGAGACCCAGTACTTC. It specifies CASSQMETQYF. The chain is built from TRBV6-2 or TRBV6-3 and TRBJ2-5; no reliable D call. Germline V gene data show CDR1 as MNHEY and CDR2 as SVGEGT. The CDR3 runs 11 residues. V was trimmed by 6 bases and J by 5 bases, leaving 7 bases between them.

This clonotype was detected only a few times. The chain employs TRBV20-1 and TRBJ2-3; TRBD2 matches 11 bases. The CDR3 consists of 17 residues. Germline V gives CDR1 DFQATT, CDR2 SNEGSKA (reference sequence). Unmatched junction bases numbered 5, after V lost 0 bases and J lost 0 bases. CDR3 loop: CSARDDSGGASTDTQYF. In DNA, the CDR3 is TGCAGTGCTAGAGACGATAGCGGGGGGGCTAGCACAGATACGCAGTATTTT.

In DNA form, the CDR3 reads TGTGCCAGCAGTGGACAGGGGGTAGTCCACGAGCAGTACTTC. Translating gives CASSGQGVVHEQYF. This rearrangement joins TRBV2 to TRBJ2-5; TRBD1 aligns across 9 bases. The J call may be incorrect, as the DNA end agrees better with TRBJ2-7. The CDR3 runs 14 residues. Germline-derived CDR1 and CDR2 are SNHLY and FYNNEI.

The genes are TRBV9 and TRBJ2-3; unclear D gene. This CDR3 is built from 16 residues. V lost 3 bases and J 1 base, leaving 15 bases between the germline ends. Germline values: CDR1 SGDLS, CDR2 YYNGEE. CDR3 sequence: CASSEIASLGTDTQYF. The CDR3 region has the DNA TGTGCCAGCAGCGAAATAGCAAGTTTGGGCACAGATACGCAGTATTTT.

The chain uses TRBV12-3 or TRBV12-4 and TRBJ1-1; D is unresolved. V was shortened by 7 bases and J by 2 bases, with 11 bases between the two germline ends. The CDR3 is 13 residues long. CDR3 region: CASTPGYNTEAFF. Written as DNA, the CDR3 is TGTGCCAGCACCCCGGGATATAACACTGAAGCTTTCTTT.

J is TRBJ2-7 and V is TRBV30; D is uncertain. Trimming pared 6 bases from V and 3 bases from J, leaving 27 bases between. The length of the CDR3 is 17 residues. Per the germline V gene, CDR1 is GTSNPN and CDR2 is SVGIG (reference sequence). The CDR3 DNA reads as TGTGCCTGCGACCTCTTACCGTTCTCCCCGGACCGCTACGAGCAGTACTTC. As protein: CACDLLPFSPDRYEQYF.

The chain couples TRBV7-9 to TRBJ2-7; 13 positions match TRBD2. CDR3 length: 14 residues. The V gene's germline CDR1 is SEHNR and CDR2 FQNEAQ (reference sequence). V was clipped by 5 bases and J by 9 bases; unmatched bases: 7. The CDR3 sequence is CASSPGLAGALQYF. The CDR3 DNA follows: TGTGCCAGCAGCCCCGGACTAGCGGGAGCTCTGCAGTACTTC.

This clonotype occurred a few times. The chain carries TRBV6-1 and TRBJ2-4; 7 nucleotides line up with TRBD2. Near its end, the DNA agrees better with TRBJ2-5, so the J call may be wrong. From germline, CDR1 is MNHNS and CDR2 SASEGT. This CDR3 region has 15 residues. The CDR3 region has the DNA TGTGCCAGCAGTGAAGCGTCGGGGGGCCAAGAGACCCAGTACTTC. Translated: CASSEASGGQETQYF.

The genes are TRBV29-1 and TRBJ2-5; a weak D match, TRBD2 (6 bases). The CDR3 runs 11 residues. Germline V CDR1 and CDR2: SQVTM, ANQGSEA. The V end lost 7 bases, the J end lost 5 bases, and 11 bases lay between the germline ends. This CDR3 is CSGKEGETQYF. In DNA, the CDR3 is TGCAGCGGGAAGGAGGGTGAGACCCAGTACTTC.